This TCR beta chain was captured by sequencing in a study of cytomegalovirus exposure and HLA in healthy donors (dated by TCRdb to about 2017). Turning to the overall study: The 650 to 800 repertoires of the first cohort and the 120 or so validation repertoires were produced on the same platform, according to a later analysis. The study aimed to test whether signatures of past pathogen exposure could be identified by cataloging public T cell receptors. In addition to the first cohort of several hundred subjects, a separate validation cohort of approximately 130 different subjects was used. To predict cytomegalovirus infection status, the study combined high-throughput TCR immunosequencing, statistical association of individual TCRs with disease status, and machine learning.

The donors were included in the validation cohort of some 110 subjects, a group kept apart from the roughly 700-subject first cohort. What the authors observed across the whole study: It was suggested by the authors that the approach could potentially be generalized to other disease states and immunological phenotypes. Most TCR sequences were observed very rarely across donors, whereas some public TCRs were present in many individuals. The study gave a list of 150 to 200 TCR beta chains associated with cytomegalovirus. All 120 or so repertoires were used to score co-occurrence in the validation cohort in a later analysis, because that analysis had no HLA typing for the cohort. Three of the identified cytomegalovirus-associated TCR beta chains were confirmed in vitro to be specific for cytomegalovirus antigens. Subsequent analysis determined that TCRs grouped into clusters in the first cohort also showed a tendency toward co-occurrence across the approximately 110 validation repertoires, and about 93% of cluster scores exceeded 0. In both the original and validation cohorts, the classifier was reported to diagnose cytomegalovirus status with high specificity and sensitivity.

Library generation was performed with the immunoSEQ multiplex PCR assay. Under the source paper's analysis protocol: A statistical classification framework was built to diagnose cytomegalovirus status from the catalog of TCR beta chain sequences. TCRdb stores this immuneACCESS table with in-frame sequences only. Part of the clones is absent; in the studies checked, under half of the shortfall reflects unresolved V genes, and no reason is known for the rest. That table furnishes V, J and clone size, whereas the DNA furnished D and trimming. The sample table lists 120,000 or so clones, over 85% of them with a count of one. In total, the top ten clones hold about 1.9% of the sample. The germline V gene yields MDHEN for CDR1 and SYDVKM for CDR2. The CDR3 sequence holds 17 residues, the cysteine and phenylalanine included. Only the CDR3 DNA is retained, 51 bases long and in frame from the first base. The junction shows trimming of 6 bases on V and 4 bases on J, and the gene matches do not reach 10 bases of it.

Points on this clone: Its cognate antigen has yet to be identified. Base-call qualities are not available, and no considerably larger clone is one nucleotide away.

The TCR was taken from a woman aged 18-30 years in good health and CMV-seronegative. Source material: PBMCs. Recombination joined TRBV28 with TRBJ2-7; 15 junctional bases match TRBD2. The CDR3 here reads CASRFSPGTSGRYEQYF. The DNA sequence reads TGTGCCAGCAGATTCAGCCCCGGGACTAGCGGGAGGTACGAGCAGTACTTC.